In this sample, the clone carrying this T cell receptor beta chain turned up a few times. The antigen is undetermined. For TCR, cDNA came from 5'RACE template switching, which added a universal primer site and UMIs. TCRdb passed the 5' RACE reads through MiXCR, listing each CDR3 protein once. The sample has approximately 550,000 distinct CDR3 sequences, about 19% seen once. Trimming took 3 bases from V and 10 from J, leaving 13 bases between them. The CDR3 totals 14 residues. Germline assignment: CDR1 MGHDK and CDR2 SYGVNS. The record originates from a study of T cells after yellow fever vaccination. Study in general: Preparation of the low-cell-number fractions used SMART-Seq v4 Ultra Low Input. Study-level results: Researchers noted that a small share of clonotypes showed up in both CD4 and CD8 compartments.

The source is a man aged 25 to 40 who received the YFV17D yellow fever vaccine. Sample: PBMCs, taken 15 days after the yellow fever booster vaccination. This chain joins TRBV25-1 and TRBJ1-6, with D perhaps matching TRBD1 (5 bases). Here the CDR3 DNA reads TGTGCCAGCAGTGAGACAGCTATCCGGTCACCCCTCCACTTT. Protein: CASSETAIRSPLHF.